The entry that follows covers one T cell receptor (beta chain) sequence. This specimen comes from a study of T cell changes during pregnancy in multiple sclerosis. V lost 4 bases, J lost 2 bases, and 12 bases lay in between. The CDR3 totals 15 residues. Germline CDR1 SGDLS, CDR2 YYNGEE. The repertoire was sequenced with immunoSEQ multiplex PCR; TCRdb's copy has only in-frame clones and lacks some. The sample has roughly 38,000 clones, about 90% seen once. The receptor was derived from a female donor with multiple sclerosis, enrolled in a pregnancy study. This specimen was CD4+ T cells from peripheral blood mononuclear cells, taken before pregnancy. The V gene is TRBV9, the J gene TRBJ2-2, with D perhaps matching TRBD1 (6 bases). Here the CDR3 reads CASSPLTGNTGELFF. The CDR3 nucleotides are TGTGCCAGCAGCCCCCTGACAGGAAACACCGGGGAGCTGTTTTTT.